The source of this T cell receptor (beta chain) is a study of blood T cells in healthy people across ages. Trimming cost V 5 bases and J 3 bases; bases outside gene matches: 9. Germline V gene sequence: CDR1 SGHVS, CDR2 FQNEAQ. This CDR3 region has 15 residues. Through a sample-barcoded 5' primer and a J-beta primer mix, a second PCR was run for about 6 to 11 cycles. TCRdb ran MiXCR on the 5' RACE reads and lists one entry per CDR3 protein. The table includes some 1.8 million distinct CDR3 sequences, more than 35% detected once. Sequenced material: blood. The V gene is TRBV7-8, the J gene TRBJ2-7, with 8 bases aligning to TRBD1. The clonotype comes from a human donor in good health. The CDR3 DNA sequence: TGTGCCAGCAGCCCCCAGGGGGCTATTAGCTACGAGCAGTACTTC. Encoded protein: CASSPQGAISYEQYF. Supplemented by reference TRBV7-8 and TRBJ2-7, the full variable domain reads GAGVSQSPRYKVAKRGQDVALRCDPISGHVSLFWYQQALGQGPEFLTYFQNEAQLDKSGLPSDRFFAERPEGSVSTLKIQRTQQEDSAVYLCASSPQGAISYEQYFGPGTRLTVT.